The present T cell receptor (beta chain) was sequenced within a study of blood T cell repertoires in COVID-19. Background on the study: The United States, Italy and Spain provided the acute and convalescent COVID-19 samples. PBMCs, B-cell-depleted T cells, or T cells were the source of the cDNA or gDNA that made up the material.

Assay: immunoSEQ multiplex PCR; the TCRdb copy retains only in-frame clones and omits some. The data hold about 190,000 clones, with approximately 79% observed a single time. The V end lost 1 base, the J end lost 4 bases, and 8 bases lay between the germline ends. The CDR3 has 13 amino acids. CDR1 is KGHSH, CDR2 LQKENI, per germline. The source material was peripheral blood. The receptor was isolated from a middle-aged man who had recovered from COVID-19. The rearrangement uses TRBV18 and TRBJ2-7; maybe TRBD2 (5 bases). In DNA, the CDR3 is TGTGCCAGCTCACCACAGGGCGGGTACGAGCAGTACTTC. This codes for CASSPQGGYEQYF.